Given below is one T cell receptor beta chain in context. Its antigen is currently unknown. The sample belongs to a study of response to subunit inactivated influenza vaccine. The study's findings and limits: Each seasonal influenza vaccination recruits few new T cells, the authors suggested.

This CDR3 has 14 amino acids. The junction had 11 bases not matched to a gene; V was cut back by 6 bases and J by 15 bases. Per germline, CDR1 MNHEY and CDR2 SMNVEV (reference sequence). TCRdb re-called the RT-PCR reads with MiXCR, one entry per CDR3 protein. The sample yields around 760,000 distinct CDR3 sequences, about 15% seen once. Sequenced here: PBMCs from blood, sampled approximately 15 days before vaccination. The receptor was derived from a man between 45 and 60 years old who received an inactivated influenza vaccine. The V call is TRBV27, the J call TRBJ2-1, with 13 bases matching TRBD2. This chain's CDR3 is CASSPGLAGKSPFF. The DNA for the CDR3 is TGTGCCAGCAGCCCGGGACTAGCGGGGAAATCTCCGTTCTTC.